This TCR beta chain stems from a study of early T cells in non-severe SARS-CoV-2 infection (dated by TCRdb to the early 2020s). For the study in its entirety: TCR sequencing used bulk RNA from unsorted whole blood, so alpha and beta chains could not be paired. Here is what the overall study found, with its caveats: VDJdb matching was skewed toward anti-spike CD8 responses, so virus-specific expansions were likely underestimated and private and CD4 specificities were missed.

Libraries were made using 5' RACE. Instrument on record: NextSeq 500. In the TCR library protocol, unique molecular identifiers were attached to individual cDNA molecules to correct for PCR bias and sequencing error. Both TCR alpha and beta chains were sequenced, and tight co-correlation was observed between alpha and beta sequence abundances in each sample. In the source study's methods: Decombinator V4 was used to perform V gene, J gene and CDR3 annotation of TCR sequences. Expanded TCRs were defined as changing significantly between any two time points under a Poisson model with p below 0.0001. TCR abundances were normalised to the total number of TCRs sequenced per sample and were expressed as counts per million. TRAV1-2 paired with TRAJ12, TRAJ20 or TRAJ33 defined MAIT TCRs, while TRAV10 paired with TRAJ18 defined iNKT TCRs. VDJdb, accessed 1 November 2021, was searched for CMV, EBV and SARS-CoV-2 annotated TCRs, excluding TCRs annotated for multiple antigens. TCRdb redid the processing of the public reads, applying fastp at Q25 and MiXCR, and retained in-frame beta chains. One record per CDR3 amino acid sequence lists the most common genes and DNA. TCRdb's processing, not the authors' own work, is the source of the V and J calls. In this sample the table shows some 77,000 distinct CDR3 sequences, about 15% of which occur a single time. 2.5% to 3% of the sample is taken by the ten largest.

Including cysteine and phenylalanine, the CDR3 has 13 amino acids. CDR3 DNA only is kept here, 39 bases in frame from base 1. This clonotype was picked up a small number of times. There is no known antigen for this receptor. Nothing much larger sits one base from this clone, and base qualities are not available. A case-control design nested within a healthcare worker cohort in London, UK, was used, with weekly nasopharyngeal swab PCR tests and blood sampling performed. Healthcare workers were enrolled in the week of the UK lockdown, from 23 to 31 March 2020, and were followed every week for up to roughly 16 weeks.

The sequenced material came from whole blood. Rearrangement joined TRBV12-2 to TRBJ1-3. TRBV12-2 is listed as a pseudogene. The source of this sequence is an adult who was a healthcare worker with PCR-confirmed SARS-CoV-2 infection or an uninfected control (not recorded which). The DNA reads TGTGCACGACCCGGGACTGCCGGAAACACCATATATTTT. It codes for CARPGTAGNTIYF.